This TCR beta chain was sequenced for a study of CD8 T cells in ankylosing spondylitis. Study findings and constraints: Reported data indicate significant enrichment of disease-linked clones within matched ankylosing spondylitis synovial fluid. Disease-linked clones proved CD8+ and comparatively uncommon in peripheral blood. A subset of motif variants has previously been described in the synovial fluid and blood of reactive arthritis.

This clonotype was observed a few times. Its matching antigen is unknown. With 4 bases clipped from V and 0 bases from J, the junction kept 5 bases outside the gene matches. This CDR3 contains 16 residues. CDR1 and CDR2 (germline): SGHRS, YFSETQ. MiXCR, run by TCRdb on the 5' RACE reads, gives a single entry per CDR3 protein. Of tens of thousands of distinct CDR3 sequences listed, approximately 5.9% are singletons. The sample taken for sequencing was blood, either unsorted or a sorted T cell fraction (not recorded which). This clonotype was obtained from a male donor with ankylosing spondylitis or in good health (not recorded which). This chain connects TRBV5-1 to TRBJ2-3, with 10 bases aligning to TRBD2. DNA of the CDR3: TGCGCCAGCAGCCGTAGCGGGGGGCCTAGCACAGATACGCAGTATTTT. Encoded protein: CASSRSGGPSTDTQYF.